This TCR beta chain is from a study of blood T cell repertoires in COVID-19 (TCRdb year 2020). At the level of the whole study: The collaborator samples originated in the United States, Italy and Spain and spanned the acute and convalescent phases of COVID-19. The samples were drawn from two sources: the first 160 participants of the ongoing ImmuneRACE study, and 1,254 subjects contributed by 6 global collaborators. A de-identified subject ID, COVID-19 status, age in years and sex were almost always included in the sample metadata. Where HLA class I and class II types were available, the types were taken from metadata supplied by the sample provider, not from assay-based typing. Subjects who had been exposed to COVID-19, were actively infected with it, or had recovered from it provided the deeply sampled blood TCRbeta repertoires that made up the dataset. The prospective study material was composed of cDNA or gDNA derived from T cells, B-cell-depleted T cells, or PBMCs. A freely available public database, intended as a resource for researchers studying the immune response to SARS-CoV-2, is where the repertoires were released.

In Seattle, one collaborating source enrolled patients while the infection was active and tracked those patients longitudinally over the course of disease. The collaborating institutions used their own protocols to collect whole blood in K2EDTA tubes. Collaborator samples were shipped for TCRbeta analysis as frozen whole blood, isolated PBMCs, or DNA extracted from either sample type. About this clone: Its antigen is currently not known. Base-call qualities are not available, and no considerably larger clone is one nucleotide away.

What the work shows at the level of the full study, not this receptor alone: The amount of clinical and demographic metadata varied by source and participant and was provided uncurated.

TCRbeta CDR3 regions were amplified from genomic DNA by means of the immunoSEQ Assay, a bias-controlled multiplex PCR. Turning to the authors' computational methods: Nucleated cell counts per sample were estimated from amplification of reference gene primers within the assay. To quantify the absolute abundance of each unique TCRbeta CDR3 rearrangement, sequence reads were collapsed and filtered. For each sample, productive Simpson clonality was calculated as the square root of Simpson's diversity index over productive rearrangements. TCRdb re-hosts the immuneACCESS table, in-frame sequences only. Its copies lack some clones; in the studies checked, an unresolved V gene accounts for under half of them, and the cause for the rest is not known. V and J calls plus clone size are reproduced from that table; the DNA served to infer D and trimming. Present in this sample are around 300,000 clones, about 90% of which were seen just once. The ten largest clones capture roughly 6% of the sample.

The junction carries 22 bases between V and J, which are trimmed by 7 bases and 1 base respectively. From the cysteine up to the phenylalanine, the CDR3 has a length of 17 residues. Only CDR3 DNA is held: 51 bases, read in frame from base 1. The germline V gene (reference sequence) supplies CDR1 LNHDA and CDR2 SQIVND. The sequenced material came from peripheral blood. This receptor was identified in a woman between 45 and 65 years old with COVID-19, enrolled during active disease. Rearrangement joined TRBV19 to TRBJ1-1; TRBD1 might be the D gene, on 5 matching bases. CDR3 reads: CASTVRQGGVPNTEAFF. Read as DNA, the sequence is TGTGCCAGTACCGTACGGCAGGGAGGGGTTCCGAACACTGAAGCTTTCTTT.